Each of the 19 T cell receptor beta chains below was sequenced from the same sample in a study of blood T cell repertoires in COVID-19. Using immunoSEQ multiplex PCR, the repertoire was profiled, and TCRdb retains in-frame clones only, with some absent. The sample consists of under 30,000 clones, 86% of them appearing once. The sequenced sample consisted of peripheral blood. The receptors come from a human donor with active COVID-19. The donor label of this sample is uncertain.

The rearrangement links TRBV12-3 or TRBV12-4 to TRBJ1-3; D is undetermined. This CDR3 contains 12 residues. V lost 2 bases and J 7 bases, leaving 6 bases between the germline ends. The CDR3 protein is CASSLSFNTIYF. CDR3 bases: TGTGCCAGCAGTTTAAGCTTCAACACCATATATTTT.

A few counts support this clone. The chain couples TRBV29-1 to TRBJ2-5; tentative D call: TRBD1 (6 bases). Germline V gene lookup returns CDR1 SQVTM and CDR2 ANQGSEA. The V end was cut by 3 bases, the J end by 1 base, with 18 bases between. The CDR3 is 16 amino acids. The CDR3 bases are TGCAGCGTTGAGAGTCCGGCCAGGGGTAGCCAAGAGACCCAGTACTTC. Translation gives CSVESPARGSQETQYF.

This clone occurred once. The rearrangement joins TRBV29-1 to TRBJ2-7; 7 bases line up with TRBD2. J lost 1 base, V lost 6 bases, and 9 bases had no gene match. Germline CDR1 SQVTM, CDR2 ANQGSEA. The CDR3 has 14 amino acids. The CDR3 region has the DNA TGCAGCGTGGGGGGAGGGCCTGTGTCCTACGAGCAGTACTTC. Protein sequence: CSVGGGPVSYEQYF.

The chain is built from TRBV6-6 and TRBJ1-5, with 10 bases identical to TRBD1. J gave up 0 bases and V 5 bases, and 4 bases lay outside the gene matches. The CDR3 totals 16 residues. Germline V gene lookup returns CDR1 MNHNY and CDR2 SVGAGI (reference sequence). The CDR3 region has the DNA TGTGCCAGCAGTCGGGACAGGGGAGTTAGCAATCAGCCCCAGCATTTT. Translated, it gives CASSRDRGVSNQPQHF.

The rearrangement joins TRBV5-1 to TRBJ2-7, with 12 bases identical to TRBD1. The CDR3 runs to 15 residues. The V segment lost 2 bases and the J segment 5 bases; nucleotides outside the gene matches: 5. From germline, CDR1 is SGHRS and CDR2 YFSETQ. CDR3 region: CASSFGTGGFDEQYF. CDR3 in DNA: TGCGCCAGCAGCTTCGGGACAGGGGGCTTCGACGAGCAGTACTTC.

The chain combines TRBV5-6 with TRBJ1-3; tentatively, D is TRBD1 (6 bases). This CDR3 is 14 amino acids long. Between the trimmed V and J ends, which lost 4 bases and 3 bases, there was a span of 11 bases. From germline, CDR1 is SGHDT and CDR2 YYEEEE. CDR3 DNA sequence: TGTGCCAGCAGCCGTTGGACAGTTGGAAACACCATATATTTT. Protein product: CASSRWTVGNTIYF. Using reference TRBV5-6 and TRBJ1-3 for the parts outside the CDR3, the full variable domain is DAGVTQSPTHLIKTRGQQVTLRCSPKSGHDTVSWYQQALGQGPQFIFQYYEEEERQRGNFPDRFSGHQFPNYSSELNVNALLLGDSALYLCASSRWTVGNTIYFGEGSWLTVV.

The CDR3 loop is CARRGYTGELFF. DNA for the CDR3: TGTGCCAGACGCGGTTACACCGGGGAGCTGTTTTTT. This sequence joins TRBV2 and TRBJ2-2; D gene ambiguous. V dropped 9 bases and J dropped 3 bases, with 8 bases sitting between them. The CDR3 contains 12 residues. The V gene's germline CDR1 is SNHLY and CDR2 FYNNEI. Full variable domain (outside the CDR3, taken from reference TRBV2 and TRBJ2-2): EPEVTQTPSHQVTQMGQEVILRCVPISNHLYFYWYRQILGQKVEFLVSFYNNEISEKSEIFDDQFSVERPDGSNFTLKIRSTKLEDSAMYFCARRGYTGELFFGEGSRLTVL.

The chain recombines TRBV2 with TRBJ1-4; TRBD1 aligns across 7 bases. The CDR3 totals 15 residues. Germline CDR1 SNHLY, CDR2 FYNNEI. Unmatched junction bases numbered 13, after V lost 8 bases and J lost 7 bases. The CDR3 here is CASRTGEASIEKLFF. CDR3 in DNA: TGTGCCAGCCGTACAGGGGAGGCGTCGATTGAAAAACTGTTTTTT.

This chain links TRBV9 with TRBJ2-7; TRBD1 aligns across 8 bases. From germline, CDR1 is SGDLS and CDR2 YYNGEE. Germline trimming cut 3 bases from V and 9 bases from J; bases unmatched to any gene: 11. The CDR3 covers 14 residues. CDR3 residues: CASSDGTGHLGQYF. CDR3 nucleotide sequence: TGTGCCAGCAGCGACGGGACAGGTCATTTAGGGCAGTACTTC.

The J gene is TRBJ1-2, the V gene TRBV6-2 or TRBV6-3; D not resolved. The length of the CDR3 is 12 residues. Deletions cut 3 bases from V and 5 bases from J, with 7 bases between. The germline gives CDR1 MNHEY, CDR2 SVGEGT. DNA of the CDR3: TGTGCCAGCAGTTATATAGCATATGGCTACACCTTC. This codes for CASSYIAYGYTF.

This clone has just a few counts. The chain links TRBV4-2 to TRBJ2-3; TRBD2 agrees at 7 bases. The CDR3 is 15 residues long. Trimming at V came to 4 bases and at J to 1 base, leaving 5 bases not matched to a gene. In germline, CDR1 is LGHNA, CDR2 YNFKEQ. CDR3: CASSRWGGRTDTQYF. The CDR3 DNA reads as TGTGCCAGCAGCCGTTGGGGAGGGCGCACAGATACGCAGTATTTT.

The chain links TRBV6-5 to TRBJ1-6, with D hard to call. V was pared by 0 bases and J by 6 bases, with 9 bases between. The CDR3 sequence is 15 residues long. CDR1 is MNHEY, CDR2 SVGAGI, per germline. The CDR3 DNA reads as TGTGCCAGCAGTTACTCGGCCACTATTAATTCACCCCTCCACTTT. This codes for CASSYSATINSPLHF.

V usage is TRBV6-6 and J usage is TRBJ2-3; D possibly corresponds to TRBD1 (5 bases). Germline CDR1 MNHNY, CDR2 SVGAGI (reference sequence). Trimming removed 5 bases at V and 6 bases at J, with 12 bases between. CDR3 length equals 13 residues. For the CDR3, the DNA is TGTGCCAGCAGTCAAGGACAAAAGGATACGCAGTATTTT. Its protein product is CASSQGQKDTQYF.

CDR3 amino acids: CASSPRQGGAEKLFF. As DNA, the CDR3 is TGTGCCAGCAGCCCGCGACAGGGCGGCGCTGAAAAACTGTTTTTT. The rearrangement uses TRBV13 and TRBJ1-4; 7 bases align to TRBD1. CDR3 length: 15 residues. In germline, CDR1 is PRHDT, CDR2 FYEKMQ (reference sequence). The ends lost 5 bases at V and 7 bases at J; junction bases unmatched: 10.

The gene calls are TRBV7-9 and TRBJ2-3; 11 bases align to TRBD1. This CDR3 has 17 amino acids. The germline V gene has CDR1 SEHNR and CDR2 FQNEAQ (reference sequence). The junction had 10 bases not matched to a gene; V was cut back by 5 bases and J by 3 bases. The chain's CDR3 is CASSNSRTGGLTDTQYF. For the CDR3, the DNA is TGTGCCAGCAGCAACTCAAGGACAGGGGGCTTAACAGATACGCAGTATTTT.

CDR3 region: CASSLVAGGRTDTQYF. As DNA, the CDR3 is TGTGCCAGCAGCTTAGTAGCGGGAGGCCGCACAGATACGCAGTATTTT. The rearrangement joins TRBV7-9 to TRBJ2-3, with TRBD2 matching 10 bases. Germline V gene data show CDR1 as SEHNR and CDR2 as FQNEAQ (reference sequence). With 1 base clipped from V and 1 base from J, the junction kept 2 bases outside the gene matches. CDR3 length: 16 amino acids.

This rearrangement joins TRBV4-3 to TRBJ1-5, with a tentative D call TRBD1 (5 bases). Germline CDR1 LGHNA, CDR2 YSLEER. Trimming left V 0 bases short and J 13 bases short, with 13 bases between. The CDR3 covers 13 residues. The chain's CDR3 is CASSQERGSTQHF. In DNA form, the CDR3 reads TGCGCCAGCAGCCAAGAAAGGGGATCGACTCAGCATTTT.

V usage is TRBV11-2 and J usage is TRBJ2-7; D gene ambiguous. The CDR3 is made up of 16 amino acids. Looked up from germline, CDR1 is SGHAT and CDR2 is FQNNGV. V was pared by 1 base and J by 12 bases, with 25 bases between. CDR3 in DNA: TGTGCCAGCAGCTTAGCCCCTCGTGTCAACGCCTGGTCGGGGTACTTC. Protein sequence: CASSLAPRVNAWSGYF.

The V call is TRBV7-3, the J call TRBJ2-1; perhaps TRBD1 as D (6 bases). Trimming stripped 5 bases from V and 8 bases from J, with 16 bases between. The germline V gene encodes CDR1 SGHTA and CDR2 FQGTGA. The CDR3 extends over 14 amino acids. The CDR3 loop is CASSPGPQGYEQFF. The CDR3 nucleotides are TGTGCCAGCAGCCCCGGTCCACAGGGCTATGAGCAGTTCTTC.